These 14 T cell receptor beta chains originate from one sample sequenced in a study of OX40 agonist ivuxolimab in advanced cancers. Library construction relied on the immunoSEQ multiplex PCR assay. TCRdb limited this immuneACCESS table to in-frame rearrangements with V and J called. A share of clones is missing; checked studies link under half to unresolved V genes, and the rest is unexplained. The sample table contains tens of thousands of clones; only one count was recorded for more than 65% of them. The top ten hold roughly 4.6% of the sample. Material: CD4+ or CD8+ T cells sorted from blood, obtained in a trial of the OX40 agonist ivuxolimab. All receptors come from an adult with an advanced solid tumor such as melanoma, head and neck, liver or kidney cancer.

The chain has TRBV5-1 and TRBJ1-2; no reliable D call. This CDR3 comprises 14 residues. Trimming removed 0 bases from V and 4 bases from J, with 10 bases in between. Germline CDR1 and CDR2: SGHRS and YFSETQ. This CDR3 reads CASSLDPASYGYTF. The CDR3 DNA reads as TGCGCCAGCAGCTTGGACCCTGCGAGCTATGGCTACACCTTC.

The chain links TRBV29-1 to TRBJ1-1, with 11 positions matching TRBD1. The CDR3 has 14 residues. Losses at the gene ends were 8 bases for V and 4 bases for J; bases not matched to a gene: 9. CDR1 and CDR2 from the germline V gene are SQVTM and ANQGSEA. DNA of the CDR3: TGCAGCTTGGGACAGGGGGATCTGGGCACTGAAGCTTTCTTT. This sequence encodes CSLGQGDLGTEAFF. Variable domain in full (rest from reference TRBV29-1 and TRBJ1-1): SAVISQKPSRDICQRGTSLTIQCQVDSQVTMMFWYRQQPGQSLTLIATANQGSEATYESGFVIDKFPISRPNLTFSTLTVSNMSPEDSSIYLCSLGQGDLGTEAFFGQGTRLTVV.

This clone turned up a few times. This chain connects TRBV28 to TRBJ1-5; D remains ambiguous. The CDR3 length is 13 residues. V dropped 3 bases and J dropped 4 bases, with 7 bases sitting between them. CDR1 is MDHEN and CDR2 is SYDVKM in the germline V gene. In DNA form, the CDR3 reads TGTGCCAGCAGTTTTTACCGGAATCAGCCCCAGCATTTT. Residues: CASSFYRNQPQHF.

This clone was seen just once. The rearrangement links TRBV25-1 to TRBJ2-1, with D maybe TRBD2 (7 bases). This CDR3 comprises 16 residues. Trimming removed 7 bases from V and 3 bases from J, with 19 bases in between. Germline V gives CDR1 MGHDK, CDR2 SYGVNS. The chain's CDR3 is CASNQGGGSYYNEQFF. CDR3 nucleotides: TGTGCCAGCAACCAAGGGGGGGGTTCATACTACAATGAGCAGTTCTTC.

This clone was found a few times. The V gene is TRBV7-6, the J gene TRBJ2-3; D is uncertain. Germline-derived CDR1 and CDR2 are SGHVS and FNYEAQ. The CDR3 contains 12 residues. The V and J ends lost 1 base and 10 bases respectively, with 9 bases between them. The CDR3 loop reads CASSLERSAQYF. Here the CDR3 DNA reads TGTGCCAGCAGCTTAGAACGATCCGCGCAGTATTTT.

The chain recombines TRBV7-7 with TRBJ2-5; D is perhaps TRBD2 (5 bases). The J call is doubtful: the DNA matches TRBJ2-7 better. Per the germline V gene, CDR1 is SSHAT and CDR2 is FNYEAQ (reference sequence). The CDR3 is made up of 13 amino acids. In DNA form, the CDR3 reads TGTGCCAGCAGCCTAGGTGGGAGCCACGAGCAGTACTTC. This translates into CASSLGGSHEQYF.

CDR3 in amino acids: CASTHYTGLAYEQYF. The CDR3 DNA follows: TGTGCCAGCACTCATTACACGGGACTGGCTTACGAGCAGTACTTC. This chain connects TRBV27 to TRBJ2-7; a weak D match, TRBD2 (6 bases). The V and J ends lost 7 bases and 4 bases respectively, with 20 bases between them. The CDR3 covers 15 residues. CDR1 is MNHEY, CDR2 SMNVEV, per germline (reference sequence).

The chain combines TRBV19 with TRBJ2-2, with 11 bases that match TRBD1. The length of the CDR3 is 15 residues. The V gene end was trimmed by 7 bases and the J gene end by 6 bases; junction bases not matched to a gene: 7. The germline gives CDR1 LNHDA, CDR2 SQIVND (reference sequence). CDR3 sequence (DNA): TGTGCCAGTACCAAGGGACAGGGGGTCGCCGGGGAGCTGTTTTTT. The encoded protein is CASTKGQGVAGELFF. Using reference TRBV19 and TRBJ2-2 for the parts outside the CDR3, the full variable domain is DGGITQSPKYLFRKEGQNVTLSCEQNLNHDAMYWYRQDPGQGLRLIYYSQIVNDFQKGDIAEGYSVSREKKESFPLTVTSAQKNPTAFYLCASTKGQGVAGELFFGEGSRLTVL.

This chain's CDR3 is CASSKQSRDTYEQYF. The CDR3 bases are TGTGCCAGCAGCAAACAAAGCCGGGACACCTACGAGCAGTACTTC. The chain carries TRBV2 and TRBJ2-7, with D perhaps matching TRBD1 (6 bases). Germline values: CDR1 SNHLY, CDR2 FYNNEI. CDR3 size: 15 residues. The V gene lost 6 bases and the J gene lost 2 bases, with 17 bases spanning the gap.

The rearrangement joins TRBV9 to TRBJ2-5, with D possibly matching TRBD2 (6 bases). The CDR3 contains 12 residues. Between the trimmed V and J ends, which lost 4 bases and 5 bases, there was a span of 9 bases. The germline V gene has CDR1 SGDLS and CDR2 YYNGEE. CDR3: CASSPGGETQYF. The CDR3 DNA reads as TGTGCCAGCAGCCCCGGAGGGGAGACCCAGTACTTC. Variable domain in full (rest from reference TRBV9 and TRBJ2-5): DSGVTQTPKHLITATGQRVTLRCSPRSGDLSVYWYQQSLDQGLQFLIQYYNGEERAKGNILERFSAQQFPDLHSELNLSSLELGDSALYFCASSPGGETQYFGPGTRLLVL.

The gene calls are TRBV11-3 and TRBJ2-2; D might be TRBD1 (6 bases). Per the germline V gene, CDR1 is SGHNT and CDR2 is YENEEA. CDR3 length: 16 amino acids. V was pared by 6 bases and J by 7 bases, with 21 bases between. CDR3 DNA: TGTGCCAGCAGTTTTGGACAGCCCGGCCGGGACGGGGAGCTGTTTTTT. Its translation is CASSFGQPGRDGELFF.

In nucleotides, the CDR3 is TGTGCCAGCAGTGCAAACCGGGACACCGAGCAGTACTTC. Its translation: CASSANRDTEQYF. The chain is built from TRBV6-1 and TRBJ2-7, with TRBD1 as a possible D gene (6 bases). The V end lost 4 bases, the J end lost 6 bases, and 13 bases lay between the germline ends. CDR3 length: 13 residues. Germline V gene lookup returns CDR1 MNHNS and CDR2 SASEGT.

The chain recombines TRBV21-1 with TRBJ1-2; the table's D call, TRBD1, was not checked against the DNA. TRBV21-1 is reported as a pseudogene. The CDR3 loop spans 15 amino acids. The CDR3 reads CASSRTGELNYGYTF. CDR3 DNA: TGTGCCAGCAGCCGAACAGGGGAACTTAACTATGGCTACACCTTC.

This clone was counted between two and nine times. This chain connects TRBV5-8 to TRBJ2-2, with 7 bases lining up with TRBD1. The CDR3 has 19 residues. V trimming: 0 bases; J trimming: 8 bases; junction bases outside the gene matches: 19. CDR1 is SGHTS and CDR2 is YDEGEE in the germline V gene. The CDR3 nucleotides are TGTGCCAGCAGCTTGGCGTCCCGGGACAGAAGCCAGGGTCCTGGGGAGCTGTTTTTT. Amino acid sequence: CASSLASRDRSQGPGELFF.